This T cell receptor (beta chain) appears in the sequencing data of a study of blood T cell repertoires in COVID-19. At the level of the study: The samples span acute and convalescent COVID-19 from the United States, Italy and Spain. T cells, B-cell-depleted T cells, or PBMCs provided the cDNA or gDNA that served as material.

As originally analysed: Using reference gene primer amplification, nucleated cell counts were estimated. Only in-frame clones appear in the TCRdb table, and some are missing; sequencing was by immunoSEQ multiplex PCR. That table supplies the V and J calls and clone size; D and trimming were determined from the DNA. The sample carries roughly 100,000 clones, about 85% recorded once. This clone was seen once. V was clipped by 9 bases and J by 2 bases; unmatched bases: 4. Germline CDR1 and CDR2: LNHDA and SQIVND (reference sequence). This CDR3 is built from 13 residues. This receptor was taken from a middle-aged man in a cohort sampled during active COVID-19. The sample taken for sequencing was peripheral blood. The chain recombines TRBV19 with TRBJ1-5; 7 bases fit TRBD1. The CDR3 here is CASNDRGNQPQHF. CDR3 bases: TGTGCCAGCAACGACAGGGGCAATCAGCCCCAGCATTTT.